Each of the 24 T cell receptor beta chains below was sequenced from the same sample in a study of shared clonotypes between healthy human individuals. Sequenced by immunoSEQ multiplex PCR; TCRdb stores in-frame clones only, minus some. Among about 2.3 million clones listed, just over 90% were seen once. What was sequenced was naive CD4+ T cells from PBMCs. Subset noted: CD45RA+ positively selected. The source is a man aged 18 to 29 in good health. Some clones in this sample may be carry-over from other donors' samples.

As to this clone: Other DNA sequences in the same sample also yield this CDR3. The rearrangement joins TRBV15 to TRBJ2-3; 7 nucleotides line up with TRBD1. Trimming removed 0 bases from V and 4 bases from J; junction bases left unmatched: 13. The CDR3 runs to 18 residues. Germline CDR1 is LNHNV and CDR2 is YYDKDF (reference sequence). CDR3 protein: CATSRERRQGVVADTQYF. CDR3 in DNA: TGTGCCACCAGCAGAGAGCGGCGGCAGGGGGTAGTAGCAGATACGCAGTATTTT.

This clone was seen more than once but under ten times. This chain links TRBV6-6 with TRBJ1-1; the D gene is possibly TRBD1 (5 bases). Per the germline V gene, CDR1 is MNHNY and CDR2 is SVGAGI (reference sequence). CDR3 length equals 13 residues. Trimming took 0 bases from V and 8 from J, leaving 10 bases between them. As DNA, the CDR3 is TGTGCCAGCAGTTACTCTGCGGGGACCGAAGCTTTCTTT. Translated, it gives CASSYSAGTEAFF.

As concerns this clone: Other nucleotide sequences from this sample produce the same CDR3. This rearrangement joins TRBV28 to TRBJ1-4; no clear D. Germline V CDR1 and CDR2: MDHEN, SYDVKM. This CDR3 region has 13 residues. V lost 3 bases, J lost 3 bases, and 5 bases lay in between. In nucleotides, the CDR3 is TGTGCCAGCAGTTTCAGAGCTAATGAAAAACTGTTTTTT. Translating it yields CASSFRANEKLFF.

The chain couples TRBV28 to TRBJ1-1, with a tentative D call TRBD1 (5 bases). The CDR3 runs 15 residues. The V gene's germline CDR1 is MDHEN and CDR2 SYDVKM. Trimming cost V 7 bases and J 4 bases, with 19 bases left between them. CDR3 coding DNA: TGTGCCAGCACCTTACCCCCCGGGAGGGGCACTGAAGCTTTCTTT. Residues: CASTLPPGRGTEAFF.

The CDR3 sequence: CASSPGRGGGEETQYF. Here the CDR3 DNA reads TGCGCCAGCAGCCCCGGGAGGGGGGGCGGAGAGGAGACCCAGTACTTC. The J gene is TRBJ2-5, the V gene TRBV5-1, with 8 bases that match TRBD2. J lost 5 bases, V lost 4 bases, and 13 bases had no gene match. Per the germline V gene, CDR1 is SGHRS and CDR2 is YFSETQ. The CDR3 length is 16 residues. Filled out from reference TRBV5-1 and TRBJ2-5, the complete variable domain reads KAGVTQTPRYLIKTRGQQVTLSCSPISGHRSVSWYQQTPGQGLQFLFEYFSETQRNKGNFPGRFSGRQFSNSRSEMNVSTLELGDSALYLCASSPGRGGGEETQYFGPGTRLLVL.

The rearrangement links TRBV6-5 to TRBJ2-2, with D perhaps TRBD2 (6 bases). Germline assignment: CDR1 MNHEY and CDR2 SVGAGI. The germline V and J ends were trimmed by 7 bases and 5 bases, with 17 bases remaining between them. The CDR3 totals 15 residues. CDR3 amino acids: CASTLSGVRTGELFF. DNA of the CDR3: TGTGCCAGCACCCTTAGCGGAGTCAGGACCGGGGAGCTGTTTTTT.

This chain joins TRBV30 and TRBJ2-5, with D possibly TRBD2 on 6 matching bases. CDR3 length: 13 residues. Trimming left V 5 bases short and J 4 bases short, with 14 bases between. CDR1 and CDR2 from the germline V gene are GTSNPN and SVGIG (reference sequence). The CDR3 here is CAWGSQGGETQYF. CDR3 sequence (DNA): TGTGCCTGGGGTTCGCAGGGAGGAGAGACCCAGTACTTC.

This chain links TRBV2 with TRBJ1-2; D possibly corresponds to TRBD1 (5 bases). V was cut by 7 bases and J by 6 bases, with 15 bases left in between. This CDR3 comprises 13 residues. Germline loops: CDR1 SNHLY, CDR2 FYNNEI. The CDR3 loop reads CASTAGAGDGYTF. For the CDR3, the DNA is TGTGCCAGCACCGCCGGGGCTGGCGATGGCTACACCTTC.

As to this clone: Different DNA sequences within this sample yield the same CDR3. The J gene is TRBJ2-1, the V gene TRBV20-1; the D is unclear. This CDR3 has 11 amino acids. Trimming cost V 2 bases and J 3 bases, with 2 bases left between them. The germline V gene has CDR1 DFQATT and CDR2 SNEGSKA (reference sequence). CDR3 DNA: TGCAGTGCTAGACTCTACAATGAGCAGTTCTTC. Its protein is CSARLYNEQFF.

The V and J genes are TRBV5-1 and TRBJ2-1, with TRBD2 matching over 12 bases. Germline V gene sequence: CDR1 SGHRS, CDR2 YFSETQ. V shed 0 bases, J shed 9 bases, and the junction held 7 bases outside the gene matches. This CDR3 contains 16 residues. In DNA form, the CDR3 reads TGCGCCAGCAGCTTGGCGACGACTAGCGGGAGTGGTGAGCAGTTCTTC. It yields the protein CASSLATTSGSGEQFF.

The chain is built from TRBV6-5 and TRBJ2-1; D gene unclear. V dropped 6 bases and J dropped 10 bases, with 19 bases sitting between them. This CDR3 is built from 14 residues. In germline, CDR1 is MNHEY, CDR2 SVGAGI. The CDR3 DNA reads as TGTGCCAGCAGCGTCGACTGGGCTAACCCGGAGCAGTTCTTC. Translated: CASSVDWANPEQFF.

The genes are TRBV27 and TRBJ2-1; 10 positions agree with TRBD2. The length of the CDR3 is 17 residues. Germline assignment: CDR1 MNHEY and CDR2 SMNVEV (reference sequence). V shed 2 bases, J shed 1 base, and the junction held 5 bases outside the gene matches. CDR3 loop: CASSLGSGRLSYNEQFF. The DNA of the CDR3 is TGTGCCAGCAGTTTAGGTAGCGGGAGGCTTTCCTACAATGAGCAGTTCTTC.

This rearrangement joins TRBV18 to TRBJ2-7, with 12 nucleotides matching TRBD1. CDR1 and CDR2 from the germline V gene are KGHSH and LQKENI. The CDR3 runs to 15 residues. J was trimmed by 6 bases and V by 6 bases; bases with no gene match: 9. The CDR3, as DNA: TGTGCCAGCTCCCCCACGGGACAGGGGGCAGGCGAGCAGTACTTC. Its protein product is CASSPTGQGAGEQYF.

The rearrangement links TRBV10-2 to TRBJ2-3; the D gene is possibly TRBD2 (6 bases). CDR3 size: 15 residues. The germline V gene has CDR1 WSHSY and CDR2 SAAADI. V lost 7 bases to trimming and J lost 5 bases, with 19 bases between them. CDR3 protein: CASIDSGPGGDTQYF. As DNA, the CDR3 is TGCGCCAGCATCGATAGCGGACCTGGGGGAGATACGCAGTATTTT.

The V gene is TRBV27, the J gene TRBJ2-4; 8 bases map to TRBD1. This CDR3 spans 18 amino acids. V lost 0 bases to trimming and J lost 1 base; unmatched junction nucleotides: 8. The germline V gene has CDR1 MNHEY and CDR2 SMNVEV (reference sequence). The CDR3 protein is CASSLSPGQGYAKNIQYF. As DNA, the CDR3 is TGTGCCAGCAGTTTATCCCCCGGACAGGGCTACGCCAAAAACATTCAGTACTTC.

The rearrangement joins TRBV6-5 to TRBJ1-5; 9 bases align to TRBD1. The CDR3 has 14 amino acids. CDR1 and CDR2 from the germline V gene are MNHEY and SVGAGI. The J segment lost 7 bases and the V segment lost 6 bases, leaving 7 bases of the junction unmatched. Here the CDR3 reads CASSRDRVDQPQHF. CDR3 nucleotides: TGTGCCAGCAGCCGGGACAGGGTGGACCAGCCCCAGCATTTT.

This clone has a single count. The chain uses TRBV11-2 and TRBJ1-1, with D maybe TRBD1 (6 bases). V was pared by 5 bases and J by 3 bases, with 16 bases between. Germline values: CDR1 SGHAT, CDR2 FQNNGV. This CDR3 is built from 15 residues. CDR3 in DNA: TGTGCCAGCAGCCACTCGGGCTACAGGGACACTGAAGCTTTCTTT. Its translation: CASSHSGYRDTEAFF.

The chain uses TRBV29-1 and TRBJ1-2; no definite D call. Germline loops: CDR1 SQVTM, CDR2 ANQGSEA. The CDR3 extends over 16 amino acids. The V end was cut by 0 bases, the J end by 4 bases, with 18 bases between. CDR3 amino acids: CSVEDLTRGNSYGYTF. Here the CDR3 DNA reads TGCAGCGTTGAAGATCTGACAAGAGGGAATTCCTATGGCTACACCTTC. Full variable domain (outside the CDR3, taken from reference TRBV29-1 and TRBJ1-2): SAVISQKPSRDICQRGTSLTIQCQVDSQVTMMFWYRQQPGQSLTLIATANQGSEATYESGFVIDKFPISRPNLTFSTLTVSNMSPEDSSIYLCSVEDLTRGNSYGYTFGSGTRLTVV.

The rearrangement joins TRBV28 to TRBJ1-3; D is possibly TRBD1 (6 bases). The V end lost 6 bases, the J end lost 0 bases, and 9 bases lay between the germline ends. The CDR3 has 14 amino acids. Per germline, CDR1 MDHEN and CDR2 SYDVKM. The CDR3 DNA reads as TGTGCCAGCAGACTGACAGGCTCTGGAAACACCATATATTTT. Translated: CASRLTGSGNTIYF.

The CDR3 loop is CAISGEQGVAVAYEQYF. CDR3 sequence (DNA): TGTGCCATCAGTGGGGAGCAGGGGGTAGCGGTTGCCTACGAGCAGTACTTC. V usage is TRBV10-3 and J usage is TRBJ2-7; D is perhaps TRBD1 (7 bases). The germline CDR1 and CDR2 sequences are ENHRY and SYGVKD. Trimming pared 4 bases from V and 2 bases from J, leaving 21 bases between. This CDR3 has 17 residues.

This clone has a handful of counts. This sequence joins TRBV18 and TRBJ1-2, with 7 nucleotides matching TRBD1. The CDR3 loop spans 14 amino acids. The germline gives CDR1 KGHSH, CDR2 LQKENI. The ends lost 1 base at V and 4 bases at J; junction bases unmatched: 3. DNA for the CDR3: TGTGCCAGCTCACCACAGGAGGGGGCCTATGGCTACACCTTC. The encoded protein is CASSPQEGAYGYTF.

V usage is TRBV10-3 and J usage is TRBJ2-2; possibly TRBD2 for D (5 bases). Trimming cost V 4 bases and J 4 bases, with 13 bases left between them. The CDR3 has 15 amino acids. In germline, CDR1 is ENHRY, CDR2 SYGVKD. As DNA, the CDR3 is TGTGCCATCAGTGGGAGGAGCCTACCCACCGGGGAGCTGTTTTTT. Encoded protein: CAISGRSLPTGELFF.

On this clone: This sample includes further DNA sequences coding for the same CDR3. V gene TRBV7-8 combines with J gene TRBJ1-5; 7 bases are a match to TRBD1. Germline V gene data show CDR1 as SGHVS and CDR2 as FQNEAQ. The CDR3 spans 15 residues. V was clipped by 1 base and J by 2 bases; unmatched bases: 2. The CDR3: CASSLGQGRNQPQHF. The CDR3 DNA sequence: TGTGCCAGCAGCTTAGGACAGGGCCGCAATCAGCCCCAGCATTTT.

This sequence joins TRBV30 and TRBJ2-1; 12 nucleotides align to TRBD2. The germline V gene has CDR1 GTSNPN and CDR2 SVGIG (reference sequence). The CDR3 extends over 16 amino acids. V gave up 3 bases and J gave up 2 bases; unmatched junction bases: 5. The CDR3, as DNA: TGTGCCTGGAGGAGGCTAGCGGGAGGGGCCTACAATGAGCAGTTCTTC. It specifies CAWRRLAGGAYNEQFF. The full variable domain, rest sourced from reference TRBV30 and TRBJ2-1, is SQTIHQWPATLVQPVGSPLSLECTVEGTSNPNLYWYRQAAGRGLQLLFYSVGIGQISSEVPQNLSASRPQDRQFILSSKKLLLSDSGFYLCAWRRLAGGAYNEQFFGPGTRLTVL.